This T cell receptor (beta chain) was identified during a study of tumor and adjacent non-tumor tissue in lung cancer. Study details: Around 4.5 million productive TCRbeta reads were obtained per sample on average.

Three rounds of nested PCR, following a modified ARM-PCR protocol, produced the TCRbeta library. TCRdb re-called the multiplex PCR reads with MiXCR, one entry per CDR3 protein. The sample holds 95,000 to 150,000 distinct CDR3 sequences, over 65% seen once. The CDR3 runs to 11 residues. V lost 2 bases, J lost 4 bases, and 2 bases lay in between. Germline V gene sequence: CDR1 SGHAT, CDR2 FQNNGV. RNA was extracted from bulk tissue without any cell sorting. The study, taken as a whole, reports: Tumor repertoires had a smaller top 100 clone share than normal lung. Tumor tissue had significantly higher TCR diversity than normal lung.

This clonotype was found many times. Its antigen remains unknown. The TCR comes from a man aged 30 to 45 with non-small cell lung cancer. The chain employs TRBV11-2 and TRBJ2-5; D unclear. The specimen was lung tumor tissue. As DNA, the CDR3 is TGTGCCAGCAGCTTACGAGAGACCCAGTACTTC. This translates into CASSLRETQYF. Drawing the rest from reference TRBV11-2 and TRBJ2-5, the complete variable domain is EAGVAQSPRYKIIEKRQSVAFWCNPISGHATLYWYQQILGQGPKLLIQFQNNGVVDDSQLPKDRFSAERLKGVDSTLKIQPAKLEDSAVYLCASSLRETQYFGPGTRLLVL.